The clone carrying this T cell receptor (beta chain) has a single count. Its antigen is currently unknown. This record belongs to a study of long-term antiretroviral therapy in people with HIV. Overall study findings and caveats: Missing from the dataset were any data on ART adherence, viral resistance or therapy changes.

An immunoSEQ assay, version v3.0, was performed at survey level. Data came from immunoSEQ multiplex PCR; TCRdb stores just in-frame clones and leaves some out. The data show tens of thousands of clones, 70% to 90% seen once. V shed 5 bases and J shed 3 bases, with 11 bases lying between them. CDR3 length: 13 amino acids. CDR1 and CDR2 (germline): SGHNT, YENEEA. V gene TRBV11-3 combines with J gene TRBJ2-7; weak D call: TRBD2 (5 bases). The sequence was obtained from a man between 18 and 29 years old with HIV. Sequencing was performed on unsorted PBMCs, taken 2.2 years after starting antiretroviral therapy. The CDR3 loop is CASSPGTHYEQYF. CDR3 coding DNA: TGTGCCAGCAGCCCGGGAACCCACTACGAGCAGTACTTC. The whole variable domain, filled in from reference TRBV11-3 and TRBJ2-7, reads EAGVVQSPRYKIIEKKQPVAFWCNPISGHNTLYWYLQNLGQGPELLIRYENEEAVDDSQLPKDRFSAERLKGVDSTLKIQPAELGDSAVYLCASSPGTHYEQYFGPGTRLTVT.